One sample yielded the 16 T cell receptor beta chains listed below, sequenced in a study of CD8 T cells in Susac syndrome. RNA totalling 0.5 to 1 ug underwent reverse transcription with random hexamers. TCRdb processed the immunoSEQ multiplex PCR reads anew with MiXCR; each CDR3 protein has one entry. The table records under 200,000 distinct CDR3 sequences, roughly 96% of them present only once. The sample taken for sequencing was CD4+ T cells from PBMCs. Source of these receptors: a human donor in good health.

The chain is built from TRBV5-1 and TRBJ1-1; a weak D match, TRBD1 (6 bases). V was trimmed by 4 bases and J by 1 base, leaving 11 bases between them. CDR1 is SGHRS, CDR2 YFSETQ, per germline. The CDR3 runs 14 residues. The CDR3 here is CASSTGGQNTEAFF. In DNA form, the CDR3 reads TGCGCCAGCAGCACGGGGGGACAGAACACTGAAGCTTTCTTT.

The chain employs TRBV5-4 and TRBJ2-4, with D possibly being TRBD1 (6 bases). The CDR3 has 13 residues. Trimming removed 4 bases from V and 8 bases from J, with 13 bases in between. From germline, CDR1 is SGHNT and CDR2 YYREEE (reference sequence). As DNA, the CDR3 is TGTGCCAGCAGCCCGGACAGTGGGGACATTCAGTACTTC. This encodes CASSPDSGDIQYF.

The gene calls are TRBV4-1 and TRBJ1-2; 7 bases agree with TRBD1. Per germline, CDR1 MGHRA and CDR2 YSYEKL. V was pared by 0 bases and J by 3 bases, with 4 bases of the junction left unmatched. CDR3 size: 15 residues. The CDR3 coding sequence is TGCGCCAGCAGCCAAGAATCTACAGGGGACTATGGCTACACCTTC. Residues: CASSQESTGDYGYTF.

The rearrangement joins TRBV20-1 to TRBJ2-5, with TRBD2 identical over 7 bases. Trimming removed 8 bases from V and 4 bases from J; junction bases left unmatched: 7. This CDR3 spans 12 amino acids. Germline loops: CDR1 DFQATT, CDR2 SNEGSKA (reference sequence). In nucleotides, the CDR3 is TGCAGTCCGAGGGAGGGCTCAGAGACCCAGTACTTC. Protein: CSPREGSETQYF.

This clonotype was counted a few times. The chain couples TRBV12-3 or TRBV12-4 to TRBJ1-5; 9 bases are shared with TRBD1. This CDR3 is built from 15 residues. With V trimmed by 5 bases and J by 4 bases, 6 bases remained unmatched. This chain's CDR3 is CASSPGTGRNQPQHF. The DNA for the CDR3 is TGTGCCAGCAGTCCCGGGACAGGGAGAAATCAGCCCCAGCATTTT.

This sequence joins TRBV12-3 or TRBV12-4 and TRBJ1-2, with D hard to call. The CDR3 has 12 residues. The ends were cut back, 3 bases at V and 6 bases at J, with 8 bases in the middle. The CDR3 loop reads CASSLRAHGYTF. The CDR3 DNA reads TGTGCCAGCAGTTTGCGAGCCCATGGCTACACCTTC.

The sample holds one count of this clonotype. The chain combines TRBV30 with TRBJ2-1, with 12 bases matching TRBD2. V was pared by 5 bases and J by 6 bases, with 11 bases of the junction left unmatched. The CDR3 has 16 residues. Germline CDR1 and CDR2: GTSNPN and SVGIG (reference sequence). Here the CDR3 DNA reads TGTGCCTGGGCCCTCCAACTAGCGGGAGGACCCAATGAGCAGTTCTTC. It translates to CAWALQLAGGPNEQFF.

This clonotype has just one count. The J gene is TRBJ2-1, the V gene TRBV5-4; D is possibly TRBD1 (6 bases). The V gene's germline CDR1 is SGHNT and CDR2 YYREEE (reference sequence). This CDR3 contains 14 residues. The V gene lost 3 bases and the J gene lost 3 bases, with 10 bases spanning the gap. The CDR3 region is CASSSRGFYNEQFF. As DNA, the CDR3 is TGTGCCAGCAGCTCCAGGGGTTTCTACAATGAGCAGTTCTTC.

This chain links TRBV27 with TRBJ2-7; TRBD1 is a possible D gene (5 bases). V was shortened by 7 bases and J by 0 bases, with 13 bases between the two germline ends. Per germline, CDR1 MNHEY and CDR2 SMNVEV (reference sequence). The CDR3 is 14 residues long. In nucleotides, the CDR3 is TGTGCCAGCAAAAAGAGACAGAGCTCCTACGAGCAGTACGTC. It specifies CASKKRQSSYEQYV.

The CDR3 nucleotides are TGTGCCAGCAGATTTGCAGGGGTGACTGAAGCTTTCTTT. As protein: CASRFAGVTEAFF. The rearrangement joins TRBV12-3 or TRBV12-4 to TRBJ1-1; a weak D match, TRBD1 (6 bases). The CDR3 covers 13 residues. Trimming removed 6 bases from V and 5 bases from J, with 13 bases in between.

The V gene is TRBV3-1, the J gene TRBJ1-4; no reliable D call. Germline CDR1 is LGHDT and CDR2 is YNNKEL (reference sequence). The CDR3 has 12 residues. Trimming took 2 bases from V and 7 from J, leaving 5 bases between them. The DNA of the CDR3 is TGTGCCAGCAGCCAAACATCTGAAAAACTGTTTTTT. Protein product: CASSQTSEKLFF.

This chain joins TRBV15 and TRBJ2-1; 15 nucleotides align to TRBD2. Germline CDR1 reads LNHNV; CDR2 reads YYDKDF (reference sequence). The CDR3 runs to 16 residues. The V and J ends lost 5 bases and 6 bases, in that order; junction bases with no gene match: 5. The CDR3, as DNA: TGTGCCACCAGCCGGACTAGCGGGAGGGTAGCCAATGAGCAGTTCTTC. Translation: CATSRTSGRVANEQFF. Together with reference TRBV15 and TRBJ2-1, the CDR3 gives the full variable domain: DAMVIQNPRYQVTQFGKPVTLSCSQTLNHNVMYWYQQKSSQAPKLLFHYYDKDFNNEADTPDNFQSRRPNTSFCFLDIRSPGLGDTAMYLCATSRTSGRVANEQFFGPGTRLTVL.

CDR3 in DNA: TGCGCCAGCAGCTTGGAAGACAGCTCCTACGAGCAGTACTTC. It codes for CASSLEDSSYEQYF. The chain joins TRBV5-1 to TRBJ2-7; the D gene is possibly TRBD1 (5 bases). The germline V gene has CDR1 SGHRS and CDR2 YFSETQ. V was trimmed by 0 bases and J by 0 bases, leaving 7 bases between them. The CDR3 sequence is 14 residues long.

The V gene is TRBV12-3 or TRBV12-4, the J gene TRBJ2-1; maybe TRBD2 (6 bases). V dropped 3 bases and J dropped 8 bases, with 14 bases sitting between them. The CDR3 contains 14 residues. The CDR3 nucleotides are TGTGCCAGCAGTTTTGCTAGCGCGGTAGATGAGCAGTTCTTC. It encodes CASSFASAVDEQFF.

This clonotype has a handful of counts. The chain joins TRBV4-3 to TRBJ2-7, with D perhaps TRBD1 (5 bases). This CDR3 comprises 12 residues. V shed 6 bases and J shed 0 bases, with 6 bases lying between them. CDR1 is LGHNA and CDR2 is YSLEER in the germline V gene. The CDR3, as DNA: TGCGCCAGCAGGGACAACTCCTACGAGCAGTACGTC. Its translation: CASRDNSYEQYV.

The chain uses TRBV5-1 and TRBJ2-7; 10 bases agree with TRBD1. V lost 0 bases to trimming and J lost 6 bases; unmatched junction nucleotides: 6. The CDR3 has 15 residues. Germline V CDR1 and CDR2: SGHRS, YFSETQ. In DNA form, the CDR3 reads TGCGCCAGCAGCTTGGGGGGACAGGGGACTAGCGAGCAGTACGTC. Encoded protein: CASSLGGQGTSEQYV.